Listed below are T cell receptor beta chains from one sample, sequenced in a study of blood T cell repertoires in COVID-19. Some clones are missing from TCRdb's copy, which holds only in-frame ones; the method was immunoSEQ multiplex PCR. The table includes about 22,000 clones, around 81% detected once. Sample: peripheral blood. The receptors here all came from a man between 60 and 70 years old with active COVID-19. Both conserved end residues are part of each CDR3. The D gene is left open where the match is weak. For some rows the clone size is stated as once, few or many, or as a class when expanded; others skip it.

CASSWGVAGTDTQYF | TGCGCCAGCAGCTGGGGGGTAGCGGGCACAGATACGCAGTATTTT | - | TRBJ2-3 | 15 | - | TRBV5-1
CASREGTITDTQYF | TGTGCCAGCAGAGAGGGGACTATCACAGATACGCAGTATTTT | - | TRBJ2-3 | 14 | TRBD2 | TRBV6-5
CASSYPSGRGNEQFF | TGTGCCAGCAGTTACCCTAGCGGGAGGGGAAATGAGCAGTTCTTC | - | TRBJ2-1 | 15 | TRBD2 | TRBV6-2/TRBV6-3
CASSLGSASMETQYF | TGCGCCAGCAGCTTGGGGTCCGCGTCAATGGAGACCCAGTACTTC | - | TRBJ2-5 | 15 | - | TRBV5-1
CSVESGRVYTEAFF | TGCAGCGTTGAATCTGGCAGGGTATACACTGAAGCTTTCTTT | - | TRBJ1-1 | 14 | - | TRBV29-1
CAWSGTGNSPLHF | TGTGCCTGGAGTGGGACAGGGAATTCACCCCTCCACTTT | - | TRBJ1-6 | 13 | TRBD1 | TRBV30
CAISEPRQGADTQYF | TGTGCCATCAGTGAGCCGCGGCAGGGGGCTGATACGCAGTATTTT | medium-sized | TRBJ2-3 | 15 | TRBD1 | TRBV10-3
CASSLMGGGTPYNEQFF | TGTGCCAGCAGTTTAATGGGGGGAGGGACCCCCTACAATGAGCAGTTCTTC | few | TRBJ2-1 | 17 | TRBD2 | TRBV27
CASSPKGTDSGNTIYF | TGTGCCAGCAGCCCGAAAGGGACAGATTCTGGAAACACCATATATTTT | - | TRBJ1-3 | 16 | TRBD1 | TRBV4-2
CASSFRGTGGAGTGELFF | TGTGCCAGCAGCTTCCGGGGGACAGGGGGCGCCGGCACCGGGGAGCTGTTTTTT | - | TRBJ2-2 | 18 | TRBD1 | TRBV7-9
CASSWTAGANVLTF | TGTGCCAGCAGTTGGACAGCTGGGGCCAACGTCCTGACTTTC | - | TRBJ2-6 | 14 | - | TRBV6-2/TRBV6-3
CASSLGANQETQYF | TGCGCCAGCAGCTTGGGGGCTAATCAAGAGACCCAGTACTTC | - | TRBJ2-5 | 14 | - | TRBV5-1
CASSLGGPGANVLTF | TGTGCCAGCAGCTTAGGGGGGCCCGGGGCCAACGTCCTGACTTTC | once | TRBJ2-6 | 15 | - | TRBV7-9
CASSSSGFPNGYTF | TGTGCCAGCAGTTCCTCCGGGTTCCCCAATGGCTACACCTTC | - | TRBJ1-2 | 14 | - | TRBV28
CASNPRRDEHRGAVF | TGTGCCAGCAATCCAAGGCGCGACGAACACCGGGGAGCTGTTTTT | - | TRBJ2-2 | 15 | - | TRBV28
CASSSSGSGTDTQYF | TGTGCCAGCAGTAGTAGCGGGAGCGGGACAGATACGCAGTATTTT | - | TRBJ2-3 | 15 | TRBD2 | TRBV6-4
CASSERGGRETQYF | TGTGCCAGCAGTGAAAGAGGGGGCCGGGAGACCCAGTACTTC | - | TRBJ2-5 | 14 | TRBD1 | TRBV2
CASTRTGREQYF | TGTGCCAGCACCCGGACAGGCCGCGAGCAGTACTTC | - | TRBJ2-7 | 12 | TRBD1 | TRBV6-5
CASSLYAGSKDTQYF | TGTGCCAGCAGCTTATATGCAGGGTCGAAAGATACGCAGTATTTT | - | TRBJ2-3 | 15 | - | TRBV11-3
CASSQGRGTVEFETQYF | TGTGCCAGCAGCCAAGGAAGGGGGACGGTGGAGTTCGAGACCCAGTACTTC | - | TRBJ2-5 | 17 | - | TRBV14
CSVVEWRDQETQYF | TGCAGCGTTGTAGAATGGAGAGACCAAGAGACCCAGTACTTC | - | TRBJ2-5 | 14 | - | TRBV29-1
CASSLGTSVTYEQYF | TGCGCCAGCAGCCTAGGGACTAGCGTGACCTACGAGCAGTACTTC | - | TRBJ2-7 | 15 | TRBD2 | TRBV5-1
CAWSVSHRSNQPQHF | TGTGCCTGGAGTGTTAGTCATCGTAGCAATCAGCCCCAGCATTTT | - | TRBJ1-5 | 15 | - | TRBV30
CASSPQQGARQPQHF | TGTGCCAGCTCACCACAACAGGGGGCAAGACAGCCCCAGCATTTT | - | TRBJ1-5 | 15 | TRBD1 | TRBV18
CASLSLASYEQYF | TGTGCCAGTCTGTCGTTAGCCTCCTACGAGCAGTACTTC | few | TRBJ2-7 | 13 | - | TRBV27
CASSSGTSGSEEQYF | TGCGCCAGCAGCTCCGGGACTAGCGGGAGTGAAGAGCAGTACTTC | - | TRBJ2-7 | 15 | TRBD2 | TRBV5-1
CASSSLNYGYTF | TGTGCCAGCAGCTCTCTTAACTATGGCTACACCTTC | - | TRBJ1-2 | 12 | - | TRBV9
CASSQTQHKTDTQYF | TGTGCCAGCAGCCAGACTCAACATAAGACAGATACGCAGTATTTT | - | TRBJ2-3 | 15 | - | TRBV3-1/TRBV3-2
CASSDRGNYGYTF | TGTGCCAGCAGTGACAGGGGAAACTATGGCTACACCTTC | - | TRBJ1-2 | 13 | - | TRBV6-1
CASSRDRGYEQYF | TGTGCCAGCAGCCGGGACAGGGGTTACGAGCAGTACTTC | - | TRBJ2-7 | 13 | TRBD1 | TRBV7-3
CASSEVASGYNEQFF | TGTGCCAGCAGTGAGGTGGCTAGCGGCTACAATGAGCAGTTCTTC | - | TRBJ2-1 | 15 | TRBD2 | TRBV2
CASSSRRGQPQHF | TGTGCCAGCAGCTCCCGACGGGGACAGCCCCAGCATTTT | - | TRBJ1-5 | 13 | - | TRBV7-9
CARSRSDGGLPTDTQYF | TGTGCCAGAAGCAGATCCGACGGGGGTTTACCCACAGATACGCAGTATTTT | medium-sized | TRBJ2-3 | 17 | - | TRBV7-5
CASSLLREGRGEQFF | TGTGCCAGCAGTTTACTGCGGGAGGGCCGGGGTGAGCAGTTCTTC | - | TRBJ2-1 | 15 | TRBD2 | TRBV27
CASSPDRNSPLHF | TGTGCCAGCTCACCGGACAGGAATTCACCCCTCCACTTT | many | TRBJ1-6 | 13 | TRBD1 | TRBV18
CASSPRAGGGTGELFF | TGTGCCAGCAGCCCAAGGGCGGGGGGCGGAACCGGGGAGCTGTTTTTT | - | TRBJ2-2 | 16 | TRBD2 | TRBV4-2
CASSLDTYEQYF | TGTGCCAGCAGCTTGGACACCTACGAGCAGTACTTC | - | TRBJ2-7 | 12 | - | TRBV11-2
CASSLGTSGKDTQYF | TGTGCCAGCAGCTTAGGGACTAGCGGGAAAGATACGCAGTATTTT | - | TRBJ2-3 | 15 | TRBD2 | TRBV7-2
CASSKTSGRSYNEQFF | TGTGCCAGCAGCAAGACTAGCGGGAGGTCTTACAATGAGCAGTTCTTC | once | TRBJ2-1 | 16 | TRBD2 | TRBV6-4
CASGPSGDNEQFF | TGTGCCAGCGGACCAAGCGGGGACAATGAGCAGTTCTTC | - | TRBJ2-1 | 13 | TRBD2 | TRBV9
CASSGDRDEQFF | TGTGCCAGCAGCGGGGACAGGGACGAGCAGTTCTTC | - | TRBJ2-1 | 12 | TRBD1 | TRBV9
CASRLAVTDTQYF | TGTGCCAGCCGACTCGCCGTCACAGATACGCAGTATTTT | - | TRBJ2-3 | 13 | - | TRBV2
CASSLGSGGTDTQYF | TGTGCCAGCAGCTTAGGGTCGGGAGGAACAGATACGCAGTATTTT | - | TRBJ2-3 | 15 | TRBD2 | TRBV11-2
CASSRAGRGTGELFF | TGCGCCAGCAGCCGAGCGGGTCGGGGCACCGGGGAGCTGTTTTTT | - | TRBJ2-2 | 15 | - | TRBV4-1
CASSQDRGSGANVLTF | TGTGCCAGCAGCCAAGATCGGGGATCTGGGGCCAACGTCCTGACTTTC | - | TRBJ2-6 | 16 | - | TRBV4-2
CASSPQPTGFYGYTF | TGTGCCAGTAGTCCCCAACCGACAGGTTTCTATGGCTACACCTTC | - | TRBJ1-2 | 15 | - | TRBV19
CASSPRTSGYNEQFF | TGTGCCAGCAGTCCTCGGACTAGCGGGTACAATGAGCAGTTCTTC | - | TRBJ2-1 | 15 | TRBD2 | TRBV2
CASTTESYEQYF | TGTGCCAGCACCACTGAGAGCTACGAGCAGTACTTC | - | TRBJ2-7 | 12 | - | TRBV6-5
CAWRVSGRAEQYF | TGTGCCTGGAGAGTGAGCGGAAGAGCCGAGCAGTACTTC | - | TRBJ2-7 | 13 | - | TRBV30
CASSVGGPDTQYF | TGTGCCAGCAGCGTGGGAGGTCCAGATACGCAGTATTTT | - | TRBJ2-3 | 13 | - | TRBV25-1
CASSPRGQIPYEQYF | TGCGCCAGCAGCCCAAGAGGGCAGATCCCTTACGAGCAGTACTTC | few | TRBJ2-7 | 15 | - | TRBV4-1